Sequencing of this T cell receptor (beta chain) was carried out in a study of identical twins. Germline CDR1 MNHEY, CDR2 SMNVEV (reference sequence). V was clipped by 5 bases and J by 0 bases, with 7 bases between them. There are 13 residues in the CDR3. There are a few counts of this clonotype. What it binds is unknown. cDNA molecules carried unique molecular identifiers, and template switching added a universal primer site. In TCRdb, the 5' RACE reads were re-called with MiXCR into one record per CDR3 protein. The sample lists approximately 620,000 distinct CDR3 sequences; over 8.5% were seen once. Healthy Caucasians made up all donors. Broader study findings: Alpha sequences that were out-of-frame and twin-shared showed an excess of low generation probability. The abundant beta clonotypes from cord blood had fewer insertions, and memory repertoires had none of this.

The same data also went into a second study, on yellow fever vaccine responses in identical twins.

The sample was PBMCs. This clonotype originated in a woman aged 18-29 years in good health. This rearrangement joins TRBV27 to TRBJ1-1; D gene ambiguous. This chain's CDR3 is CASSQQMNTEAFF. The CDR3 nucleotides read TGTGCCAGCAGTCAACAGATGAACACTGAAGCTTTCTTT.